This T cell receptor (beta chain) was found in a study of neurological immune-mediated disorders. Whole-study results and caveats: No CDR3 amino acid sequences were shared by expanded clones across subjects, suggesting private repertoires in all groups.

In its sample, this clonotype was seen many times. Its target is unknown. Trimming removed 1 base from V and 9 bases from J; junction bases left unmatched: 4. CDR1 is LGHNA, CDR2 YNFKEQ, per germline. The CDR3 spans 15 residues. 5'RACE employing 10-nucleotide random UMIs yielded the cDNA. A single record per CDR3 protein comes from TCRdb applying MiXCR to the 5' RACE reads. The sample holds 57,000 or so distinct CDR3 sequences, roughly 9.8% seen once. Specified time point: longitudinal time-point 2. Volunteers at a blood bank in Maryland, USA, were the healthy controls. The unsorted libraries originated from 2 million PBMCs that had been stored at -80 C.

The sequenced material came from PBMCs. The TCR was taken from a man aged 25 to 40 in good health. J is TRBJ2-1 and V is TRBV4-2; 12 bases fit TRBD2. DNA for the CDR3: TGTGCCAGCAGCCAAGGACTAGCGGGAGTCGGTGAGCAGTTCTTC. Protein product: CASSQGLAGVGEQFF.